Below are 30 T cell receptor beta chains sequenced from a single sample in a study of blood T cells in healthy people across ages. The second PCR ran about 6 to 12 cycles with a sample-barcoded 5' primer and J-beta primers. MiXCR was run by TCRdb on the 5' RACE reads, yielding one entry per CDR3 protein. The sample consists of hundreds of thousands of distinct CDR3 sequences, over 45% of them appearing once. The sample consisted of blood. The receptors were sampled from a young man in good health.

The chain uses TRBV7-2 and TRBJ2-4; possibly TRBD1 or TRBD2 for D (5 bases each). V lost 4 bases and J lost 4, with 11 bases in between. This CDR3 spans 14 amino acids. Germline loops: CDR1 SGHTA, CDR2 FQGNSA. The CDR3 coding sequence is TGTGCCAGCAGCTCGGGACGCCATAAAAACATTCAGTACTTC. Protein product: CASSSGRHKNIQYF.

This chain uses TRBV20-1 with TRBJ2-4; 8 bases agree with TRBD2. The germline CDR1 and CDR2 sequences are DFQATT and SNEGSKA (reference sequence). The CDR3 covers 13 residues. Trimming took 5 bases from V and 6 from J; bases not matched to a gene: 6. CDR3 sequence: CSAWPGTRNIQYF. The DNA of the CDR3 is TGCAGTGCTTGGCCCGGGACTAGAAACATTCAGTACTTC.

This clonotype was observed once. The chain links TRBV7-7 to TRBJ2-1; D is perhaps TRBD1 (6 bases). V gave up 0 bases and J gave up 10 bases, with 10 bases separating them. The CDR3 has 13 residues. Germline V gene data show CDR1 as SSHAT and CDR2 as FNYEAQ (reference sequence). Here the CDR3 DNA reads TGTGCCAGCAGCTTAGCCACAGGGATCGAGCAGTTCTTC. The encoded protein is CASSLATGIEQFF.

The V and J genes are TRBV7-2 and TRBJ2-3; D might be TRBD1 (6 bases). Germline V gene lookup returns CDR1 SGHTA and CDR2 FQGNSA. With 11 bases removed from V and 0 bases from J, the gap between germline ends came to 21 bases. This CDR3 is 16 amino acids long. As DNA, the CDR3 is TGTGCCCCTGGACAGCCGGAAAGGGCTAGCACAGATACGCAGTATTTT. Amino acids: CAPGQPERASTDTQYF.

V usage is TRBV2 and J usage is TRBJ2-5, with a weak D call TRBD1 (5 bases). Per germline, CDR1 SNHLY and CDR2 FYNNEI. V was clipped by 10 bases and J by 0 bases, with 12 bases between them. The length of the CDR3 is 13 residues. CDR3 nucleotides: TGTGCCAAGACAGACAGCTACCAAGAGACCCAGTACTTC. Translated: CAKTDSYQETQYF.

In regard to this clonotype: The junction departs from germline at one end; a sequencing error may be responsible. The CDR3 nucleotides are TGTGCCAGCAGCTTGGGACAGGGTTTGTACAATGGGCAGTTCTTC. Translated, it gives CASSLGQGLYNGQFF. The chain is built from TRBV7-8 and TRBJ2-1; 9 nucleotides match TRBD1. This CDR3 comprises 15 residues. The germline gives CDR1 SGHVS, CDR2 FQNEAQ. Full variable domain (missing parts from reference TRBV7-8 and TRBJ2-1): GAGVSQSPRYKVAKRGQDVALRCDPISGHVSLFWYQQALGQGPEFLTYFQNEAQLDKSGLPSDRFFAERPEGSVSTLKIQRTQQEDSAVYLCASSLGQGLYNGQFFGPGTRLTVL.

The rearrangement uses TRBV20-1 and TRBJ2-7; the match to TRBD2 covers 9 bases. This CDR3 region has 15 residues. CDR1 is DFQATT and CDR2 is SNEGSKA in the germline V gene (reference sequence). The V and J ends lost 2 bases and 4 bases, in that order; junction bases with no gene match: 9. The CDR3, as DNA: TGCAGTGCTAGAACAGCCGGGACTAGCTCATACGAGCAGTACTTC. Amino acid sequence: CSARTAGTSSYEQYF.

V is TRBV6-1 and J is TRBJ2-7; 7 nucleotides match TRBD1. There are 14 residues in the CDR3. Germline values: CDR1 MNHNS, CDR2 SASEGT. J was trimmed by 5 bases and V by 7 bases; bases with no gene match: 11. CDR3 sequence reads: CASNRARTGHEQYF. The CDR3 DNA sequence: TGTGCCAGCAACCGCGCTCGGACAGGCCACGAGCAGTACTTC.

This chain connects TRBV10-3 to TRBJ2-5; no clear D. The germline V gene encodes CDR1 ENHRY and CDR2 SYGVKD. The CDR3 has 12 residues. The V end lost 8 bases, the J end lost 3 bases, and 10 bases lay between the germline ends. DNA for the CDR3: TGTGCCATCGGGCCGGTAGAAGAGACCCAGTACTTC. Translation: CAIGPVEETQYF.

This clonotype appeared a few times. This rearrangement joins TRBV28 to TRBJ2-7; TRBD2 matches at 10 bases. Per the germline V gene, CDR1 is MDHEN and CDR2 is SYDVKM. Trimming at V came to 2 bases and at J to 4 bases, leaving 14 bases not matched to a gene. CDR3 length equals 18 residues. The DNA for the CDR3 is TGTGCCAGCAGTTTAACTGGACTAGCGGCCCCGTTTTTTTACGAGCAGTACTTC. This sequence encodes CASSLTGLAAPFFYEQYF.

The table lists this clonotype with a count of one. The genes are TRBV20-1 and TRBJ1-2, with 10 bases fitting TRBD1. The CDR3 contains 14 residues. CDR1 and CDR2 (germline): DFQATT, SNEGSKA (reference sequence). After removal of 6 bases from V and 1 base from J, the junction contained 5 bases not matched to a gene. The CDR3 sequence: CSAKWTGGNYGYTF. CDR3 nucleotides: TGCAGTGCAAAATGGACAGGGGGTAACTATGGCTACACCTTC.

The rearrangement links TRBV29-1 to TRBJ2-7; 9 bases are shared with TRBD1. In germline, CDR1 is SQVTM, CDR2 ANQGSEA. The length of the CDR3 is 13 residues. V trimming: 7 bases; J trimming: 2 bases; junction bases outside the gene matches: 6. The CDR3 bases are TGCAGCGCGCGGACAGGGGTTACCTACGAGCAGTACTTC. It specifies CSARTGVTYEQYF.

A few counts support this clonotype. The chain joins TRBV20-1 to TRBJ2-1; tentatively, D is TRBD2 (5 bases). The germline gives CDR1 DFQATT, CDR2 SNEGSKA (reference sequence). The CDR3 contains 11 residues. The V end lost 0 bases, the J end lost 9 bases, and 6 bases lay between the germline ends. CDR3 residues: CSARDGSEQFF. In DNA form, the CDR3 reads TGCAGTGCTAGAGATGGGAGTGAGCAGTTCTTC.

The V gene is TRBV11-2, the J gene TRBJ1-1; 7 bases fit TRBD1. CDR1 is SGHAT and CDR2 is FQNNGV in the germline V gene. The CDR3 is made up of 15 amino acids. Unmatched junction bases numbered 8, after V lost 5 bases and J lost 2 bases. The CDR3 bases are TGTGCCAGCAGCAGTCTTGGGACAGCCAACACTGAAGCTTTCTTT. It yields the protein CASSSLGTANTEAFF.

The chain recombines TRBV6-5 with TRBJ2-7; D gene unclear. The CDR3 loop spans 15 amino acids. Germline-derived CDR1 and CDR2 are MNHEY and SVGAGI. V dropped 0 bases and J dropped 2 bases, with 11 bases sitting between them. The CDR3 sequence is CASSYSIDGTYEQYF. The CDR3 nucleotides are TGTGCCAGCAGTTACTCGATAGACGGCACCTACGAGCAGTACTTC.

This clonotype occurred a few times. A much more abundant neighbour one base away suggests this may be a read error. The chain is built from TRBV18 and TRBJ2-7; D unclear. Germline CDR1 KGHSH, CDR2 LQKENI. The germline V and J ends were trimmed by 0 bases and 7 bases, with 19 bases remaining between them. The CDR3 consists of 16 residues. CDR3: CASSPPDRSLNNEQYF. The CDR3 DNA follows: TGTGCCAGCTCACCACCCGACCGAAGCCTTAACAATGAGCAGTACTTC. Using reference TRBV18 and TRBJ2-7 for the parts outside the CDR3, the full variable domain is NAGVMQNPRHLVRRRGQEARLRCSPMKGHSHVYWYRQLPEEGLKFMVYLQKENIIDESGMPKERFSAEFPKEGPSILRIQQVVRGDSAAYFCASSPPDRSLNNEQYFGPGTRLTVT.

The DNA for the CDR3 is TGTGCCAGCAGTTTTACGGGACTAGCGGCGTACAATGAGCAGTTCTTC. It specifies CASSFTGLAAYNEQFF. The chain carries TRBV27 and TRBJ2-1; 11 nucleotides match TRBD2. Germline V gene data show CDR1 as MNHEY and CDR2 as SMNVEV (reference sequence). The CDR3 extends over 16 amino acids. V gave up 3 bases and J gave up 4 bases; unmatched junction bases: 5.

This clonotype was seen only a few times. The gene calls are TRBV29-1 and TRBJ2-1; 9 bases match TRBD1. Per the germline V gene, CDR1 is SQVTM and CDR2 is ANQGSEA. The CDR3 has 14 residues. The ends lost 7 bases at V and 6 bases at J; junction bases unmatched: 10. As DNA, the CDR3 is TGCAGCGCTAACCGGGACAGGGCGATCAATGAGCAGTTCTTC. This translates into CSANRDRAINEQFF.

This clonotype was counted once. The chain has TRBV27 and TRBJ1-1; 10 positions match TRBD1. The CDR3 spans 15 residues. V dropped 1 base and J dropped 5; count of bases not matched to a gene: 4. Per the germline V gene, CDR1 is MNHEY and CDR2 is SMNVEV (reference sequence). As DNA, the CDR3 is TGTGCCAGCAGTTTATGGGGACAGGGGTTGACTGAAGCTTTCTTT. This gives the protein CASSLWGQGLTEAFF.

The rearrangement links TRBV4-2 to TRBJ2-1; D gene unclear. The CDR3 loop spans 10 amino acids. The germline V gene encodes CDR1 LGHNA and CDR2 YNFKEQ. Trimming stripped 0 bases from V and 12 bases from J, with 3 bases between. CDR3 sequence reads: CASSQDVQFF. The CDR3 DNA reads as TGTGCCAGCAGCCAAGATGTGCAGTTCTTC.

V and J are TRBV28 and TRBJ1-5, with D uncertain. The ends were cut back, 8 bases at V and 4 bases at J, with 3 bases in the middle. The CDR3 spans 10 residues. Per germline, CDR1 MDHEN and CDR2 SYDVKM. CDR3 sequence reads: CASPNQPQHF. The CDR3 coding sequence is TGTGCCAGCCCTAATCAGCCCCAGCATTTT.

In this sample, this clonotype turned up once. The CDR3 region has the DNA TGTGCCAGCAGCTTAGTTAACGTGAATGAGCAGTACTTC. Residues: CASSLVNVNEQYF. The chain links TRBV7-8 to TRBJ2-4; D call uncertain. In germline, CDR1 is SGHVS, CDR2 FQNEAQ. The CDR3 totals 13 residues. Trimming removed 1 base at V and 13 bases at J, with 14 bases between.

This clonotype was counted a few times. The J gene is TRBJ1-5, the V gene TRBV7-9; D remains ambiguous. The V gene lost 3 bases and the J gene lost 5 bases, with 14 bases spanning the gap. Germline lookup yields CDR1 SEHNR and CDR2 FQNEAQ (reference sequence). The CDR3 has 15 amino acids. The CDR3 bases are TGTGCCAGCAGCTTGGACGTGGGGAATGATCAGCCCCAGCATTTT. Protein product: CASSLDVGNDQPQHF.

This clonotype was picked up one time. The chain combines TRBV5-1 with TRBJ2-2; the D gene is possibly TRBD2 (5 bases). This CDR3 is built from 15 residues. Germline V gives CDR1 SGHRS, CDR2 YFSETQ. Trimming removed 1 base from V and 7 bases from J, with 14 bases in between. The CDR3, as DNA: TGCGCCAGCAGCTTGAGTCGGGGAAGAAACGGGGAGCTGTTTTTT. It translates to CASSLSRGRNGELFF.

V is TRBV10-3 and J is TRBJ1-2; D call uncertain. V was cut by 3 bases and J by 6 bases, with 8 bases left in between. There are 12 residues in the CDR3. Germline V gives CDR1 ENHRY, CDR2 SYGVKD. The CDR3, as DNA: TGTGCCATCAGTGAACGTAAGGATGGCTACACCTTC. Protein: CAISERKDGYTF.

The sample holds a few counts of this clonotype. As DNA, the CDR3 is TGTGCCAGCAGTACCCGACAGGTCCGGGGTAATTCACCCCTCCACTTT. Encoded protein: CASSTRQVRGNSPLHF. This sequence joins TRBV28 and TRBJ1-6; TRBD1 might be the D (6 bases). CDR1 and CDR2 from the germline V gene are MDHEN and SYDVKM. Trimming left V 5 bases short and J 6 bases short, with 17 bases between. CDR3 length equals 16 residues.

This CDR3 reads CASTFQQGDIYGYTF. CDR3 in DNA: TGTGCCAGCACCTTCCAACAGGGGGACATCTATGGCTACACCTTC. The chain carries TRBV3-1 and TRBJ1-2; 8 positions agree with TRBD1. The trim removed 7 bases at V and 4 bases at J, leaving 11 bases unmatched. The CDR3 spans 15 residues. Germline V gene sequence: CDR1 LGHDT, CDR2 YNNKEL (reference sequence).

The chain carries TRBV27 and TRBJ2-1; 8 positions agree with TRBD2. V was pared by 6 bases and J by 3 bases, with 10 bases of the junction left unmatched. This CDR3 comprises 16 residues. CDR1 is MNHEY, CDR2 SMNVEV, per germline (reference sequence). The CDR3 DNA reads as TGTGCCAGCAGAAAGACCTTGACTAGCGACTACAATGAGCAGTTCTTC. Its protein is CASRKTLTSDYNEQFF.

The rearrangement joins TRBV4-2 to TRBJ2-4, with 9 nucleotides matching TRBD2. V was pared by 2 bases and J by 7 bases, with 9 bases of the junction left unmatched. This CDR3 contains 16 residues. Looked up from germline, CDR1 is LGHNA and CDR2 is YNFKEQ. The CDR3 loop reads CASSQWSLTSGNIQYF. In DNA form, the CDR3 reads TGTGCCAGCAGCCAATGGAGTTTAACTAGCGGGAACATTCAGTACTTC.

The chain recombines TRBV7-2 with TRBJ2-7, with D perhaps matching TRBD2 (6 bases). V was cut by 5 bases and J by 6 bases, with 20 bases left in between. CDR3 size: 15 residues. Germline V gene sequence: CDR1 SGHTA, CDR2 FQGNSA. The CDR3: CASSLRGTTPGEQYF. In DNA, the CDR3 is TGTGCCAGCAGCCTTCGGGGGACCACTCCTGGCGAGCAGTACTTC.